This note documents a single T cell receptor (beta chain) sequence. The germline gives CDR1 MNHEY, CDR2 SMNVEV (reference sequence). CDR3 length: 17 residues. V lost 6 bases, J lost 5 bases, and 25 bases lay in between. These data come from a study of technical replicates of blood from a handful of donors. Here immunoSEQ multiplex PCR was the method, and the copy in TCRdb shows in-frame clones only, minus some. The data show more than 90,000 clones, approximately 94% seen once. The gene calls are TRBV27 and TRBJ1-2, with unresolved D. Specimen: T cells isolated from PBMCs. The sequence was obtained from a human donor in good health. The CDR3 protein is CASRSLSGKDELYGYTF. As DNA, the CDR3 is TGTGCCAGCAGGTCTCTTTCCGGGAAGGACGAGCTTTATGGCTACACCTTC.